This TCR beta chain was identified in a study of control samples from healthy donors and cancer patients. Sequenced by immunoSEQ multiplex PCR; TCRdb stores in-frame clones only, minus some. The profile shows fewer than 30,000 clones, around 85% of them singletons. Trimming took off 4 bases at V and 0 bases at J, with 13 bases between the two ends. Germline V gene lookup returns CDR1 SNHLY and CDR2 FYNNEI. CDR3 length: 15 residues. This TCR came from a woman aged 60-75 years with head and neck cancer. Sequencing was performed on PBMCs. This chain connects TRBV2 to TRBJ2-7; D may be TRBD2 (6 bases). CDR3 in amino acids: CASSVRAGSSYEQYF. CDR3 sequence (DNA): TGTGCCAGCAGTGTGAGGGCGGGAAGCTCCTACGAGCAGTACTTC.